Listed below are T cell receptor beta chains from one sample, sequenced in a study of cytomegalovirus exposure and HLA in healthy donors. Libraries were prepared by immunoSEQ multiplex PCR; TCRdb keeps only in-frame clonotypes and omits some of them. Counted here are fewer than 55,000 clones, around three quarters occurring once; the ten biggest clones make up less than 25%. Sequencing was carried out using PBMCs. The receptors derive from a woman aged 50 to 60 in good health and CMV-seropositive. The CDR3 runs from the conserved cysteine through the conserved F or W. Each record gives: V gene, CDR3 length, J gene, clone size, CDR3 protein. Expanded clones get a size class; other rows say once, few or many, or leave the size out.

v_gene: TRBV7-8
len: 13
j_gene: TRBJ2-7
abundance: NA
CDR3aa: CASSLVDRGEQYF

v_gene: TRBV11-1
len: 16
j_gene: TRBJ2-1
abundance: few
CDR3aa: CASSLAAPSGYNEQFF

v_gene: TRBV19
len: 14
j_gene: TRBJ1-5
abundance: NA
CDR3aa: CASGTGDSGQPQHF

v_gene: TRBV28
len: 17
j_gene: TRBJ1-5
abundance: NA
CDR3aa: CASSLARQGRRNQPQHF

v_gene: TRBV6-5
len: 12
j_gene: TRBJ2-7
abundance: NA
CDR3aa: CASSRDGGEQYF

v_gene: TRBV18
len: 12
j_gene: TRBJ1-3
abundance: NA
CDR3aa: CASSPGGNTIYF

v_gene: TRBV5-1
len: 16
j_gene: TRBJ2-3
abundance: once
CDR3aa: CASSLGLADFTDTQYF

v_gene: TRBV4-3
len: 16
j_gene: TRBJ1-1
abundance: NA
CDR3aa: CASSQHGGQGWTEAFF

v_gene: TRBV5-4
len: 14
j_gene: TRBJ2-1
abundance: NA
CDR3aa: CASQGGGKIDEQFF

v_gene: TRBV5-3
len: 16
j_gene: TRBJ2-5
abundance: NA
CDR3aa: CARSRGTGTFQETQYF